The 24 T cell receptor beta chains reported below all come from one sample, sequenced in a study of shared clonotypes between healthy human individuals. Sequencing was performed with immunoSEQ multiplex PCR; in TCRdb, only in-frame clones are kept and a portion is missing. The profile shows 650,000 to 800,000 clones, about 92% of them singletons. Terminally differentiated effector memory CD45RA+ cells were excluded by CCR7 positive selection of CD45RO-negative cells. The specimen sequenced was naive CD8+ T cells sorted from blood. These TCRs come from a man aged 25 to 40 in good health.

CDR3 sequence (DNA): TGCGCCAGCAGCTTGGGAAGTCGTGAGCAGTACTTC. This sequence encodes CASSLGSREQYF. The V call is TRBV5-1, the J call TRBJ2-7; no reliable D call. The V end was cut by 0 bases, the J end by 7 bases, with 8 bases between. Germline V gives CDR1 SGHRS, CDR2 YFSETQ. The CDR3 is 12 amino acids.

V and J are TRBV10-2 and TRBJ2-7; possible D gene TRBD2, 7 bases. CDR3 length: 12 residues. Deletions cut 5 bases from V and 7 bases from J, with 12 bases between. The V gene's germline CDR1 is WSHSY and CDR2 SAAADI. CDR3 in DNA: TGCGCCAGCAGTAGGGGGGGATTTGAGCAGTACTTC. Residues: CASSRGGFEQYF.

CDR3: CASSLVGREAANTGELFF. CDR3 in DNA: TGTGCCAGCAGCTTGGTAGGGCGGGAGGCCGCGAACACCGGGGAGCTGTTTTTT. The V call is TRBV5-6, the J call TRBJ2-2, with TRBD2 matching over 8 bases. CDR1 and CDR2 from the germline V gene are SGHDT and YYEEEE. After removal of 0 bases from V and 0 bases from J, the junction contained 7 bases not matched to a gene. This CDR3 is built from 18 residues.

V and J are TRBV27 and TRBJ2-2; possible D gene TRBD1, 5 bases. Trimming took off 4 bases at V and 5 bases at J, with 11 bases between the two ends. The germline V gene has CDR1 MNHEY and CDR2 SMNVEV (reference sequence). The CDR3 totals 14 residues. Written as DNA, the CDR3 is TGTGCCAGCAGTTCACCACCAGGGACCGGGGAGCTGTTTTTT. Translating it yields CASSSPPGTGELFF.

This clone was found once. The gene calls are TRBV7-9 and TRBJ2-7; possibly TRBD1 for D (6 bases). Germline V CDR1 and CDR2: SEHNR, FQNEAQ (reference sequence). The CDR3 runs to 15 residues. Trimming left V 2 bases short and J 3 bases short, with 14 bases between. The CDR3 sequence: CASSLIGGQIYEQYF. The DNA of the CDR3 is TGTGCCAGCAGCTTAATCGGTGGACAGATCTACGAGCAGTACTTC.

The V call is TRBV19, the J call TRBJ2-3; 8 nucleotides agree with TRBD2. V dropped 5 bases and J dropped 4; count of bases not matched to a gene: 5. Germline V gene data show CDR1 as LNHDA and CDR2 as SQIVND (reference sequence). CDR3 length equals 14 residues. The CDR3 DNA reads TGTGCCAGTAGTTTAGCGGGACGGTCAGATACGCAGTATTTT. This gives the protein CASSLAGRSDTQYF.

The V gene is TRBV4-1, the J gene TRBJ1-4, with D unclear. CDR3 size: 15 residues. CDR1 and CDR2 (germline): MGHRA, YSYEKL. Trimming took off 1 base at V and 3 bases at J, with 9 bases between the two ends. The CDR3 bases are TGCGCCAGCAGCCAAGTCCAGGTCTCTAATGAAAAACTGTTTTTT. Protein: CASSQVQVSNEKLFF.

The CDR3 protein is CAWSDIRASGSSSYNEQFF. In DNA, the CDR3 is TGTGCCTGGAGCGACATCCGGGCTAGCGGATCTAGCTCCTACAATGAGCAGTTCTTC. The V and J genes are TRBV30 and TRBJ2-1, with 7 bases matching TRBD2. With V trimmed by 3 bases and J by 0 bases, 17 bases remained unmatched. Germline lookup yields CDR1 GTSNPN and CDR2 SVGIG (reference sequence). The CDR3 covers 19 residues.

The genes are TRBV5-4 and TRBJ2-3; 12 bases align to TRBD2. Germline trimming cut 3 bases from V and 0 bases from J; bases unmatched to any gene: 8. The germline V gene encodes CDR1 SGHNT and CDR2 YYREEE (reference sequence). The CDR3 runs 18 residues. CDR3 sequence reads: CASSSGLAGRRSTDTQYF. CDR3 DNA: TGTGCCAGCAGCTCTGGACTAGCGGGGAGAAGGAGCACAGATACGCAGTATTTT.

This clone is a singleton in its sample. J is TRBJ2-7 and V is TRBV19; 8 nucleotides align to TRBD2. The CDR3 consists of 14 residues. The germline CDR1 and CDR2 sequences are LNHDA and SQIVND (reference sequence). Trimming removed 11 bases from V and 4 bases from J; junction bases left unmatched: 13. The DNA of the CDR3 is TGTGCCGCATCAGCGGGAGTCGGGGTTTACGAGCAGTACTTC. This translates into CAASAGVGVYEQYF.

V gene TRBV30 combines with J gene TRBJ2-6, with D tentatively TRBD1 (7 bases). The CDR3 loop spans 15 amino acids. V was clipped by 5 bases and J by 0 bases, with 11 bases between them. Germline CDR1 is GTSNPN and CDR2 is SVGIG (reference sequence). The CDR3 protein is CAWSGDSSGANVLTF. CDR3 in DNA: TGTGCCTGGTCGGGGGACAGCTCTGGGGCCAACGTCCTGACTTTC.

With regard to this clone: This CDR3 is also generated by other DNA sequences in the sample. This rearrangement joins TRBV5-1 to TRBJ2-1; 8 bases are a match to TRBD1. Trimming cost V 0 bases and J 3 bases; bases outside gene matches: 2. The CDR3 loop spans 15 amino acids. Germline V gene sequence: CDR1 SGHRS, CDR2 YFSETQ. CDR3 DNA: TGCGCCAGCAGCTTGGGTACAGGGGGCTACAATGAGCAGTTCTTC. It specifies CASSLGTGGYNEQFF.

CDR3 bases: TGTGCCAGCAGCTTAAATCGGGAGGGCCGCGAGCAGTACTTC. This sequence encodes CASSLNREGREQYF. The rearrangement joins TRBV7-2 to TRBJ2-7; TRBD2 matches at 8 bases. The J segment lost 6 bases and the V segment lost 2 bases, leaving 6 bases of the junction unmatched. CDR1 is SGHTA, CDR2 FQGNSA, per germline. The CDR3 sequence is 14 residues long.

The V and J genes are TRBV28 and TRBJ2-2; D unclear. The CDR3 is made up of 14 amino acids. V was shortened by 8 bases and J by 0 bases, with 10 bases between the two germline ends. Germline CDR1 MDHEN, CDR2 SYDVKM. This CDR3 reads CASLESSNTGELFF. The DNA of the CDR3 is TGTGCCAGCCTGGAATCCTCGAACACCGGGGAGCTGTTTTTT.

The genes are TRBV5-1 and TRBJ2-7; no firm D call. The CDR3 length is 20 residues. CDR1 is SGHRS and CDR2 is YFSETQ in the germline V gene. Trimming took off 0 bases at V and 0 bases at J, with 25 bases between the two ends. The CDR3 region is CASSLDYGVSPNPSSYEQYF. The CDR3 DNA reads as TGCGCCAGCAGCTTGGATTATGGGGTTTCCCCCAACCCAAGCTCCTACGAGCAGTACTTC.

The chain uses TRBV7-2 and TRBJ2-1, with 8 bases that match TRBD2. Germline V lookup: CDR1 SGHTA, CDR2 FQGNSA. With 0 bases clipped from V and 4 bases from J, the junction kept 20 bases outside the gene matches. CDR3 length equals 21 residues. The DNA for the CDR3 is TGTGCCAGCAGCTTAGCGTCAGGGACGGTCGTGGGACTAGAAGAATACAATGAGCAGTTCTTC. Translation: CASSLASGTVVGLEEYNEQFF.

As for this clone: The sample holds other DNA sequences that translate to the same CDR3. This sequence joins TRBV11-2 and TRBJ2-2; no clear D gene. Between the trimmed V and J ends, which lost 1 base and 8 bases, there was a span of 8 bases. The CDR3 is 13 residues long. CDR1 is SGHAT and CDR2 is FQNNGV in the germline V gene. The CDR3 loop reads CASSLAGSGELFF. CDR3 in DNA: TGTGCCAGCAGCTTAGCCGGGTCTGGGGAGCTGTTTTTT.

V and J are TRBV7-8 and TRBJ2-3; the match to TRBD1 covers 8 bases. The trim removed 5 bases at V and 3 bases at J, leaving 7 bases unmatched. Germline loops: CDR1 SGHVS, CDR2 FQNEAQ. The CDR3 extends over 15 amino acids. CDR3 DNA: TGTGCCAGCAGCCAGCATGGACAGGGTACAGATACGCAGTATTTT. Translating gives CASSQHGQGTDTQYF.

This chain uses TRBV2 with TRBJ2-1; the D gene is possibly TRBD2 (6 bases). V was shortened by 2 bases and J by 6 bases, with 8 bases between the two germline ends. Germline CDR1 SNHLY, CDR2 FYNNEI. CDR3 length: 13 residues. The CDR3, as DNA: TGTGCCAGCAGTGAACTAGCGCGCAATGAGCAGTTCTTC. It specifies CASSELARNEQFF.

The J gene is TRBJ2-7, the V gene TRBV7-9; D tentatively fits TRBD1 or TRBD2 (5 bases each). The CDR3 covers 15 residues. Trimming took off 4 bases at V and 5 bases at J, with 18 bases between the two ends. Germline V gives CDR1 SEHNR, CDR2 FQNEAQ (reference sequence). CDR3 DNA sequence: TGTGCCAGCAGCTCATACCGGGACCGCGCTGACGAGCAGTACTTC. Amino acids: CASSSYRDRADEQYF. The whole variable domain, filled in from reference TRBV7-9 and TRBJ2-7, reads DTGVSQNPRHKITKRGQNVTFRCDPISEHNRLYWYRQTLGQGPEFLTYFQNEAQLEKSRLLSDRFSAERPKGSFSTLEIQRTEQGDSAMYLCASSSYRDRADEQYFGPGTRLTVT.

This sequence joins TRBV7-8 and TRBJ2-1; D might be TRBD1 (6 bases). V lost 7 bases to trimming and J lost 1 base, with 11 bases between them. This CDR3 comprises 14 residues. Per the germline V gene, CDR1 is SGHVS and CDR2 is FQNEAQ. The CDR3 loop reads CASTLQGSYNEQFF. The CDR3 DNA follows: TGTGCCAGCACCCTACAGGGTTCCTACAATGAGCAGTTCTTC.

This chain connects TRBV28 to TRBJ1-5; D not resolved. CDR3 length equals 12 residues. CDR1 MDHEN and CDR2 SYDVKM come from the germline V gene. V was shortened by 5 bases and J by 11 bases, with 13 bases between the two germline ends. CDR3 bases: TGTGCCAGCAGTCCGGGTTGGGTGGCCCAGCATTTT. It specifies CASSPGWVAQHF. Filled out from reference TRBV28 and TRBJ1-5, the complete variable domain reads DVKVTQSSRYLVKRTGEKVFLECVQDMDHENMFWYRQDPGLGLRLIYFSYDVKMKEKGDIPEGYSVSREKKERFSLILESASTNQTSMYLCASSPGWVAQHFGDGTRLSIL.

DNA for the CDR3: TGTGCCACCAGCAGAGACGAGGTTCAGCCCCAGCATTTT. Translation gives CATSRDEVQPQHF. The rearrangement joins TRBV15 to TRBJ1-5; D not certain. The CDR3 covers 13 residues. CDR1 and CDR2 from the germline V gene are LNHNV and YYDKDF (reference sequence). Trimming stripped 0 bases from V and 6 bases from J, with 6 bases between.

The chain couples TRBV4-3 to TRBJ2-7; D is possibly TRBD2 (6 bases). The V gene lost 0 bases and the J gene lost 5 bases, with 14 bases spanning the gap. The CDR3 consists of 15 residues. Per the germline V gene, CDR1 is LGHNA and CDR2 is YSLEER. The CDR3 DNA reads TGCGCCAGCAGCCAAGATGGGCAGGAGGGTGACGAGCAGTACTTC. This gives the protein CASSQDGQEGDEQYF.